The 24 T cell receptor beta chains below come from one sample, sequenced in a study of T cell responses to AZD1222 COVID-19 vaccine. Method: immunoSEQ multiplex PCR; TCRdb's copy keeps in-frame clones and lacks some. This sample has more than 150,000 clones, with about 87% found just once. The source material was peripheral blood, sampled 28 days after the second AZD1222 dose. Source of these receptors: an adult who received the AZD1222 COVID-19 vaccine.

J is TRBJ2-1 and V is TRBV2, with 9 bases fitting TRBD2. V gave up 6 bases and J gave up 15 bases; unmatched junction bases: 18. In germline, CDR1 is SNHLY, CDR2 FYNNEI. The CDR3 runs 15 residues. The CDR3 protein is CASSLGLGVSGSLFF. DNA for the CDR3: TGTGCCAGCAGCTTGGGGTTGGGTGTTAGCGGGAGTCTGTTCTTC.

The rearrangement uses TRBV4-3 and TRBJ1-2; D is ambiguous. Germline V gene lookup returns CDR1 LGHNA and CDR2 YSLEER. The V and J ends lost 2 bases and 0 bases respectively, with 10 bases between them. The CDR3 has 15 residues. The CDR3 DNA follows: TGCGCCAGCAGCCAAAATAACCGAGCTAACTATGGCTACACCTTC. The encoded protein is CASSQNNRANYGYTF.

This clone was detected a few times. This CDR3 reads CASSSIRGNNSPLHF. The CDR3 DNA sequence: TGTGCCAGCAGCTCGATAAGGGGGAATAATTCACCCCTCCACTTT. The rearrangement links TRBV5-6 to TRBJ1-6; D possibly corresponds to TRBD1 (6 bases). The CDR3 totals 15 residues. Germline CDR1 SGHDT, CDR2 YYEEEE. V was shortened by 3 bases and J by 5 bases, with 12 bases between the two germline ends.

The sample holds a few counts of this clone. This chain connects TRBV6-4 to TRBJ1-5, with 7 bases that match TRBD1. Germline lookup yields CDR1 MRHNA and CDR2 SNTAGT. J gave up 1 base and V 5 bases, and 5 bases lay outside the gene matches. This CDR3 has 15 residues. Here the CDR3 DNA reads TGTGCCAGCAGTCCCCAGGGGGGAAGCAATCAGCCCCAGCATTTT. This sequence encodes CASSPQGGSNQPQHF.

CDR3 in DNA: TGTGCCAGCTTCGGATGGGCGGGACAAAGCACAGATACGCAGTATTTT. It encodes CASFGWAGQSTDTQYF. V and J are TRBV28 and TRBJ2-3; D is tentatively TRBD1 or TRBD2 (6 bases each). The CDR3 is 16 amino acids. Between the trimmed V and J ends, which lost 8 bases and 0 bases, there was a span of 18 bases. Germline-derived CDR1 and CDR2 are MDHEN and SYDVKM.

The chain joins TRBV30 to TRBJ2-1; TRBD2 matches 12 bases. The CDR3 loop spans 14 amino acids. Germline CDR1 reads GTSNPN; CDR2 reads SVGIG (reference sequence). J was trimmed by 7 bases and V by 6 bases; bases with no gene match: 7. In DNA form, the CDR3 reads TGTGCCTGCTCGACCGGGACTAGCGGGAATGAGCAGTTCTTC. This codes for CACSTGTSGNEQFF. Based on the CDR3 plus reference TRBV30 and TRBJ2-1, the full variable domain is SQTIHQWPATLVQPVGSPLSLECTVEGTSNPNLYWYRQAAGRGLQLLFYSVGIGQISSEVPQNLSASRPQDRQFILSSKKLLLSDSGFYLCACSTGTSGNEQFFGPGTRLTVL.

The chain uses TRBV29-1 and TRBJ2-1; 9 bases are shared with TRBD1. V lost 7 bases, J lost 7 bases, and 8 bases stayed unmatched. CDR1 and CDR2 from the germline V gene are SQVTM and ANQGSEA. The CDR3 totals 13 residues. CDR3 DNA sequence: TGCAGCGCTGATAGGACAGGGGTAAATGAGCAGTTCTTC. Amino acids: CSADRTGVNEQFF.

The chain couples TRBV7-6 to TRBJ2-2; a weak D match, TRBD2 (6 bases). The CDR3 spans 16 residues. Looked up from germline, CDR1 is SGHVS and CDR2 is FNYEAQ. V was trimmed by 5 bases and J by 6 bases, leaving 19 bases between them. The CDR3 here is CASSTSEGRGAGELFF. CDR3 sequence (DNA): TGTGCCAGCAGCACCTCGGAGGGGAGAGGGGCCGGGGAGCTGTTTTTT.

The CDR3 DNA is TGTGCCATCAGTACTCCGGGTTGGGAGACCCAGTACTTC. It specifies CAISTPGWETQYF. The rearrangement uses TRBV10-3 and TRBJ2-5; D gene unclear. Germline V CDR1 and CDR2: ENHRY, SYGVKD. The CDR3 contains 13 residues. The V end lost 5 bases, the J end lost 5 bases, and 12 bases lay between the germline ends.

Here the CDR3 DNA reads TGTGCCAGCAGCATACTCCGAGGAACTGAAGCTTTCTTT. Its translation: CASSILRGTEAFF. This rearrangement joins TRBV7-3 to TRBJ1-1; D is undetermined. Per germline, CDR1 SGHTA and CDR2 FQGTGA. Deletions cut 5 bases from V and 5 bases from J, with 12 bases between. This CDR3 contains 13 residues.

The CDR3 is CASSTGSPTKEPQHF. DNA of the CDR3: TGTGCCAGCAGTACGGGGAGCCCAACAAAGGAGCCCCAGCATTTT. This chain links TRBV25-1 with TRBJ1-5, with D uncertain. V was trimmed by 5 bases and J by 8 bases, leaving 19 bases between them. There are 15 residues in the CDR3. In germline, CDR1 is MGHDK, CDR2 SYGVNS.

The rearrangement links TRBV12-3 or TRBV12-4 to TRBJ2-7; 7 positions agree with TRBD2. The CDR3 length is 12 residues. V lost 8 bases and J lost 3; bases outside the gene matches: 4. The CDR3 DNA is TGTGCCAGCGGGAGCGGGAACTACGAGCAGTACTTC. Amino acids: CASGSGNYEQYF.

The V and J genes are TRBV6-4 and TRBJ2-3; no clear D. V was shortened by 3 bases and J by 5 bases, with 9 bases between the two germline ends. This CDR3 region has 13 residues. CDR1 MRHNA and CDR2 SNTAGT come from the germline V gene. The CDR3 region has the DNA TGTGCCAGCAGTGAATCCAGAGGAGATACGCAGTATTTT. This codes for CASSESRGDTQYF.

DNA for the CDR3: TGTGCCAGTACATCGGCAGGGGGCAGGATCGGTGAGCAGTTCTTC. This codes for CASTSAGGRIGEQFF. The chain couples TRBV19 to TRBJ2-1; 8 bases are shared with TRBD1. The CDR3 consists of 15 residues. After removal of 7 bases from V and 9 bases from J, the junction contained 14 bases not matched to a gene. Germline CDR1 and CDR2: LNHDA and SQIVND (reference sequence). Complete variable domain (other parts from reference TRBV19 and TRBJ2-1): DGGITQSPKYLFRKEGQNVTLSCEQNLNHDAMYWYRQDPGQGLRLIYYSQIVNDFQKGDIAEGYSVSREKKESFPLTVTSAQKNPTAFYLCASTSAGGRIGEQFFGPGTRLTVL.

CDR3 sequence: CASSDGQGIHEQYF. Here the CDR3 DNA reads TGTGCCAGCAGTGATGGGCAGGGAATCCACGAGCAGTACTTC. The V and J genes are TRBV2 and TRBJ2-7, with a possible D match to TRBD1 (5 bases). The CDR3 totals 14 residues. Germline lookup yields CDR1 SNHLY and CDR2 FYNNEI. V lost 3 bases to trimming and J lost 5 bases, with 14 bases between them. The variable domain in full, completed from reference TRBV2 and TRBJ2-7, reads EPEVTQTPSHQVTQMGQEVILRCVPISNHLYFYWYRQILGQKVEFLVSFYNNEISEKSEIFDDQFSVERPDGSNFTLKIRSTKLEDSAMYFCASSDGQGIHEQYFGPGTRLTVT.

The chain joins TRBV9 to TRBJ1-1; 9 nucleotides agree with TRBD1. Germline values: CDR1 SGDLS, CDR2 YYNGEE. This CDR3 is built from 13 residues. J gave up 14 bases and V 4 bases, and 12 bases lay outside the gene matches. The CDR3 sequence is CASSPHRGPLPFF. The CDR3 DNA reads as TGTGCCAGCAGCCCCCACAGGGGGCCCCTTCCCTTCTTT.

CDR3 region: CASSLVPFGEAFF. In nucleotides, the CDR3 is TGCGCCAGCAGCTTGGTGCCTTTCGGTGAAGCTTTCTTT. The chain carries TRBV5-1 and TRBJ1-1; no reliable D call. This CDR3 has 13 amino acids. The germline CDR1 and CDR2 sequences are SGHRS and YFSETQ. The V end lost 0 bases, the J end lost 7 bases, and 10 bases lay between the germline ends.

The rearrangement joins TRBV14 to TRBJ1-5; perhaps TRBD1 as D (5 bases). The CDR3 is 19 residues long. V was trimmed by 4 bases and J by 1 base, leaving 23 bases between them. Germline V lookup: CDR1 SGHDN, CDR2 FVKESK. CDR3 sequence reads: CASSRYKRTSETSNQPQHF. In DNA, the CDR3 is TGTGCCAGCAGCCGGTATAAGAGGACATCTGAGACCAGCAATCAGCCCCAGCATTTT.

The CDR3 DNA reads as TGTGCCAGCAGCTTAAGAAGGTCCTCACAGGATACGCAGTATTTT. Translation gives CASSLRRSSQDTQYF. V is TRBV7-8 and J is TRBJ2-3; D gene uncertain. Trimming took off 2 bases at V and 6 bases at J, with 15 bases between the two ends. The germline gives CDR1 SGHVS, CDR2 FQNEAQ. The CDR3 is made up of 15 amino acids.

V gene TRBV9 combines with J gene TRBJ2-3; no firm D call. CDR1 SGDLS and CDR2 YYNGEE come from the germline V gene. The CDR3 is 15 amino acids. V lost 3 bases, J lost 6 bases, and 17 bases lay in between. The CDR3 region is CASSDERLLGDTQYF. The CDR3, as DNA: TGTGCCAGCAGCGATGAACGGCTGTTAGGGGATACGCAGTATTTT.

The gene calls are TRBV3-1 (or the pseudogene TRBV3-2) and TRBJ2-3; TRBD2 aligns across 7 bases. Germline lookup yields CDR1 LGHDT and CDR2 YNNKEL (reference sequence). The CDR3 length is 14 residues. Losses at the gene ends were 4 bases for V and 5 bases for J; bases not matched to a gene: 6. The DNA of the CDR3 is TGTGCCAGCAGCCTTGGGGGAGGGCAAGATACGCAGTATTTT. This codes for CASSLGGGQDTQYF.

The chain links TRBV7-9 to TRBJ2-5; D remains unclear. V was shortened by 1 base and J by 9 bases, with 12 bases between the two germline ends. Germline V gene lookup returns CDR1 SEHNR and CDR2 FQNEAQ (reference sequence). This CDR3 region has 13 residues. CDR3 loop: CASSLEASVAQYF. The CDR3 nucleotides read TGTGCCAGCAGCTTAGAAGCCTCCGTGGCCCAGTACTTC.

The chain uses TRBV2 and TRBJ1-5, with D unclear. The CDR3 length is 15 residues. V was trimmed by 2 bases and J by 2 bases, leaving 10 bases between them. Per the germline V gene, CDR1 is SNHLY and CDR2 is FYNNEI. The CDR3 coding sequence is TGTGCCAGCAGTGAACCCGGGAAAGGCAATCAGCCCCAGCATTTT. Protein product: CASSEPGKGNQPQHF.

In this sample, this clone turned up once. The chain links TRBV4-1 to TRBJ2-1; tentatively, D is TRBD1 or TRBD2 (5 bases each). Germline V CDR1 and CDR2: MGHRA, YSYEKL. V was trimmed by 4 bases and J by 0 bases, leaving 13 bases between them. The CDR3 length is 16 residues. CDR3 amino acids: CASSRAGTNSYNEQFF. CDR3 nucleotide sequence: TGCGCCAGCAGCCGGGCCGGGACCAACTCCTACAATGAGCAGTTCTTC.